This TCR beta chain is drawn from a study of T-cell memory formation after mild COVID-19. General observations from the study: Among clones contracting day 15 to 85, CD4/CD8 was balanced, whereas later expanders leaned CD4+. Several responding clones turned up in pre-infection memory, indicating that cross-reactive memory may have taken part.

Trimming removed 5 bases from V and 5 bases from J; junction bases left unmatched: 8. Germline V lookup: CDR1 SGHTA, CDR2 FQGNSA. This CDR3 is built from 14 residues. From the 5' RACE reads, TCRdb called clonotypes with MiXCR, one entry per CDR3 protein. This table holds fewer than 550,000 distinct CDR3 sequences, 15% to 20% found once. Remarks on this clonotype: Its antigen is unknown.

Sequencing input: PBMCs or a T cell subset sorted from them (not recorded which). The source is an adult woman who had mild COVID-19 (a few samples of this study predate the infection). Cell type and time point are not known. The V call is TRBV7-2, the J call TRBJ2-5; 7 nucleotides align to TRBD1. As DNA, the CDR3 is TGTGCCAGCAGCCAAGAGACAGGGCGGGAGACCCAGTACTTC. Its translation is CASSQETGRETQYF.